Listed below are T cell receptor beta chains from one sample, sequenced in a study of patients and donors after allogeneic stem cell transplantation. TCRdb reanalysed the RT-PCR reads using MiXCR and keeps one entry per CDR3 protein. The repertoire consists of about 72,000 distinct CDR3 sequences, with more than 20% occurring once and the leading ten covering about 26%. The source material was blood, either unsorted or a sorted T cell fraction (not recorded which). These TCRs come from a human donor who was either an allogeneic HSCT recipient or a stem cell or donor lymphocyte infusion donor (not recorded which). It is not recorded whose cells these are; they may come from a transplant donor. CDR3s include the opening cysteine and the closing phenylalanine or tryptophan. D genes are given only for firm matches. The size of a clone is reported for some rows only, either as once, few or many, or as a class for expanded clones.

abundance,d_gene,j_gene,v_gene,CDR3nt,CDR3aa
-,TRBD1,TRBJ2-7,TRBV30,TGTGCCTGGAGTGGCCCCGGACAGGGAGCCTACGAGCAGTACTTC,CAWSGPGQGAYEQYF
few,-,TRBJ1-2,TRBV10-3,TGTGCCATCAAGGGCACGGAGAACTATGGCTACACCTTC,CAIKGTENYGYTF
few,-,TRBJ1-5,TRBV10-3,TGTGCCATCAGTGAGACTGGGACATATTATAGCAATCAGCCCCAGCATTTT,CAISETGTYYSNQPQHF
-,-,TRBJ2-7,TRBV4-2,TGTGCCAGCAGCCAAGATCTGGGGAACAGCTACGAGCAGTACTTC,CASSQDLGNSYEQYF
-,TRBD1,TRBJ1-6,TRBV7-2,TGTGCCAGCAGTTTCGACAGGGCCTACTATAATTCACCCCTCCACTTT,CASSFDRAYYNSPLHF
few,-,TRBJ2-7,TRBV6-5,TGTGCCAGCAGTTACGGGGGAAACTACGAGCAGTACTTC,CASSYGGNYEQYF
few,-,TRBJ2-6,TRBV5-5,TGTGCCAGCAGCCCGGGTGGGGCCAACGTCCTGACTTTC,CASSPGGANVLTF
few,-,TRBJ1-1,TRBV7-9,TGTGCCAGCAGCTTAGCAGTTTCATGGAACACTGAAGCTTTCTTT,CASSLAVSWNTEAFF
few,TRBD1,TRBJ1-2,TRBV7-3,TGTGCCAGCAGCTTAGCGGGGACAGGGAACTATGGCTACACCTTC,CASSLAGTGNYGYTF
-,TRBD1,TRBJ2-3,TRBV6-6,TGTGCCAGCAGTTACTCCCGGGACAGGGGTTTTCCAGATACGCAGTATTTT,CASSYSRDRGFPDTQYF
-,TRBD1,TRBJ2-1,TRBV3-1,TGTGCCAGCAGCCAAGAGGTGACAGGGTTGGTCAATGAGCAGTTCTTC,CASSQEVTGLVNEQFF
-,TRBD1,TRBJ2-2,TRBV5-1,TGCGCCAGCAGCCCCGGGACAGGGGTGACCGGGGAGCTGTTTTTT,CASSPGTGVTGELFF
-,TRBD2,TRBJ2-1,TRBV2,TGTGCCAGCAGGGCCCTAGCGGGAGGGGGCAATGAGCAGTTCTTC,CASRALAGGGNEQFF
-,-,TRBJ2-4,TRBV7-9,TGTGCCAGCAGCACAGGCCCGGGGAACATTCAGTACTTC,CASSTGPGNIQYF
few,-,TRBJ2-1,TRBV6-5,TGTGCCAGCAGGATGGACGGGAATCTATTTAATGAGCAGTTCTTC,CASRMDGNLFNEQFF
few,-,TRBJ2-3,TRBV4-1,TGCGCCAGCAGCCAAGTCCCCCTCGTCGATACGCAGTATTTT,CASSQVPLVDTQYF
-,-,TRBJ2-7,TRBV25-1,TGTGCCAGCAGTGAATGGGACCCCTACGAGCAGTACTTC,CASSEWDPYEQYF
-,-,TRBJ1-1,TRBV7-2,TGTGCCAGCAGCCAACCGAGGGGTGAAGCTTTCTTT,CASSQPRGEAFF
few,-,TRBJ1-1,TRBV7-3,TGTGCCAGCAGCTTAGGATGGGGATTGAGAGCTTTCTTT,CASSLGWGLRAFF
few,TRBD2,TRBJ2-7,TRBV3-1,TGTGCCAGCAGCCACGGACTAGCGGGAGTCTCCTACGAGCAGTACTTC,CASSHGLAGVSYEQYF
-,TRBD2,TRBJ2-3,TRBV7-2,TGTGCCAGCAGCTTAGTAGCGGGAGGGCCGCCAGATACGCAGTATTTT,CASSLVAGGPPDTQYF
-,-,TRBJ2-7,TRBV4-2,TGTGCCAGCAGCCAAGATACAGCCCACGAGCAGTACTTC,CASSQDTAHEQYF
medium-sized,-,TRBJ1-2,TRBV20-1,TGCAGTGCTAGATCGGCAGTCTATGGCTACACCTTC,CSARSAVYGYTF
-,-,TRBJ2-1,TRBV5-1,TGCGCCAGCAGCTTGGCCGTCCGACCCCGGGCCAATGAGCAGTTCTTC,CASSLAVRPRANEQFF
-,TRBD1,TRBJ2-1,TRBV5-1,TGCGCCAGCAGCACCGGGACAGCCGTCAATGAGCAGTTCTTC,CASSTGTAVNEQFF
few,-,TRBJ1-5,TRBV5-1,TGCGCCAGCAGCTTGGCCGGGCTAGCTGGGCAGCCCCAGCATTTT,CASSLAGLAGQPQHF
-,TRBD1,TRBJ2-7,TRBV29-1,TGCAGCGTTGAACAGGGACAGGGGGCGAGCGAGCAGTACTTC,CSVEQGQGASEQYF
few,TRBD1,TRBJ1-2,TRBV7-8,TGTGCCAGCAGCTTTTCAGGGGGAGGGTATGGCTACACCTTC,CASSFSGGGYGYTF
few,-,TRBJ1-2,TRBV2,TGTGCCAGCAGTGAAGTTTTTCTGGCTCTGGATGGCTACACCTTC,CASSEVFLALDGYTF
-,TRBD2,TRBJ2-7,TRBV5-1,TGCGCCAGCAGCCGTATACTAGCGGGGAACTACGAGCAGTACTTC,CASSRILAGNYEQYF
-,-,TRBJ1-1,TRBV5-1,TGCGCCAGCAGCTTGGTTCGATTGAACACTGAAGCTTTCTTT,CASSLVRLNTEAFF
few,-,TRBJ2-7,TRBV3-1,TGTGCCAGCAGCCAGCTCGGCTCCGAGCAGTACTTC,CASSQLGSEQYF
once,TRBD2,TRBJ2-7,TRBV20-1,TGCAGTGCTAGGGGTACTAGCGGGAGGGCCTACGAGCAGTACTTC,CSARGTSGRAYEQYF
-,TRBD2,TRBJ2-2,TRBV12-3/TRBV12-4,TGTGCCAGCATCCCGACTAGCGGGGGCAGTGGAGGGGAGCTGTTTTTT,CASIPTSGGSGGELFF
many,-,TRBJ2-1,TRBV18,TGTGCCAGCTCACCACTCGCGGGTTCTGAGCAGTTCTTC,CASSPLAGSEQFF
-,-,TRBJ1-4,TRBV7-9,TGTGCCAGCAGCCCTATCTCTAATGAAAAACTGTTTTTT,CASSPISNEKLFF
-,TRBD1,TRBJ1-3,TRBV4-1,TGCGCCAGCAGCCAAGGACCACAGGGGGCGGATGGAAACACCATATATTTT,CASSQGPQGADGNTIYF
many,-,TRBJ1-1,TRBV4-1,TGCGCCAGCAGCCCGGAGGCCAGTACACTCACTGAAGCTTTCTTT,CASSPEASTLTEAFF
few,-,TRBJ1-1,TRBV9,TGTGCCAGCAGCGGAACTGGGAGGACTGAAGCTTTCTTT,CASSGTGRTEAFF
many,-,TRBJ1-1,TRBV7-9,TGTGCCAGCAGCTTAGTTCTATGGACCGGGCCAACTGAAGCTTTCTTT,CASSLVLWTGPTEAFF
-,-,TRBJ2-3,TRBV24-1,TGTGCCACCAGTGATTCACCAGGGAGGACAGATACGCAGTATTTT,CATSDSPGRTDTQYF
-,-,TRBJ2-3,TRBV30,TGTGCCTGGACCGCGACAGGCCGCACAGATACGCAGTATTTT,CAWTATGRTDTQYF